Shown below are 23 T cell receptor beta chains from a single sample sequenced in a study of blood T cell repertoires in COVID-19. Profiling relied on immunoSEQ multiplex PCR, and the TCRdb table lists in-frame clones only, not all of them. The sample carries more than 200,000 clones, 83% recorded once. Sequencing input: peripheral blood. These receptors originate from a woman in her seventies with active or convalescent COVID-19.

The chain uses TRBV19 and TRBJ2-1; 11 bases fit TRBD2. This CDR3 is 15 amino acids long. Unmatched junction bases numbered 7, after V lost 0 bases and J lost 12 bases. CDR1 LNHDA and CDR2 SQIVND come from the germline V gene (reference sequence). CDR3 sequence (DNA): TGTGCCAGTAGTATAGATCCCCTAGCGGGAGGAGGGCAGTTCTTC. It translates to CASSIDPLAGGGQFF. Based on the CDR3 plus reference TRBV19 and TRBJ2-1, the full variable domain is DGGITQSPKYLFRKEGQNVTLSCEQNLNHDAMYWYRQDPGQGLRLIYYSQIVNDFQKGDIAEGYSVSREKKESFPLTVTSAQKNPTAFYLCASSIDPLAGGGQFFGPGTRLTVL.

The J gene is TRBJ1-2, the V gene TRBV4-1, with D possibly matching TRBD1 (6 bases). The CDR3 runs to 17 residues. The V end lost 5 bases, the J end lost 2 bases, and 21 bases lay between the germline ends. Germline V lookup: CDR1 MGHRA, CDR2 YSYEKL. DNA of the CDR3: TGCGCCAGCAGCTTAACCACCGGGACAACTGTAAACTATGGCTACACCTTC. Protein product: CASSLTTGTTVNYGYTF.

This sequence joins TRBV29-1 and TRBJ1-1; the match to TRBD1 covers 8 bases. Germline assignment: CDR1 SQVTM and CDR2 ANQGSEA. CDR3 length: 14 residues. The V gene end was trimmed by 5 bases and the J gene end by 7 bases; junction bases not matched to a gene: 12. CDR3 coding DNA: TGCAGCGTTCGTGGAAGCAGGGGGCCTGATGAAGCTTTCTTT. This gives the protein CSVRGSRGPDEAFF.

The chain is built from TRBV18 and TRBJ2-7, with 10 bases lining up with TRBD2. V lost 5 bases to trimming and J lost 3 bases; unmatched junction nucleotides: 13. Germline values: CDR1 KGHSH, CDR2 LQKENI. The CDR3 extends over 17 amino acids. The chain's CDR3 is CASSSIVRTSGFYEQYF. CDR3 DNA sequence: TGTGCCAGCTCATCGATCGTGCGGACTAGCGGATTCTACGAGCAGTACTTC. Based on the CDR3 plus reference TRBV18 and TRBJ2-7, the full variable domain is NAGVMQNPRHLVRRRGQEARLRCSPMKGHSHVYWYRQLPEEGLKFMVYLQKENIIDESGMPKERFSAEFPKEGPSILRIQQVVRGDSAAYFCASSSIVRTSGFYEQYFGPGTRLTVT.

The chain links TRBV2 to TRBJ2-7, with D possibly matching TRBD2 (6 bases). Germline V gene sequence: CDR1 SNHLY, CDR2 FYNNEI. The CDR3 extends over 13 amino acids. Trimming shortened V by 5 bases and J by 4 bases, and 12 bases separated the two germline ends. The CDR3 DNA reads TGTGCCAGCAGTTATACCGGGGGTTACGAGCAGTACTTC. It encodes CASSYTGGYEQYF.

The CDR3 loop is CASSQAGTPKYF. CDR3 bases: TGTGCCAGCAGCCAGGCCGGGACTCCAAAGTATTTT. The chain links TRBV4-2 to TRBJ2-3, with a weak D call TRBD2 (6 bases). Germline V lookup: CDR1 LGHNA, CDR2 YNFKEQ. CDR3 length: 12 amino acids. V gave up 3 bases and J gave up 13 bases, with 14 bases separating them.

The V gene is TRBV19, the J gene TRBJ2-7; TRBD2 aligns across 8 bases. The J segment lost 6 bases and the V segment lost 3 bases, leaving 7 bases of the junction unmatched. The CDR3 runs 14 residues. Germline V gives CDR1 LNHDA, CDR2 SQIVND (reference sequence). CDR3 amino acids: CASSIAAGAGEQYF. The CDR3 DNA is TGTGCCAGTAGTATTGCAGCGGGGGCGGGCGAGCAGTACTTC.

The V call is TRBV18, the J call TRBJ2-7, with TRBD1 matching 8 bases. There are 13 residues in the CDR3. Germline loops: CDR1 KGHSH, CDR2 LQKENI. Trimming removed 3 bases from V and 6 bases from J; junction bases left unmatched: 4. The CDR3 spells CASSPPDRVEQYF. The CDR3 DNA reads TGTGCCAGCTCACCCCCGGACAGGGTCGAGCAGTACTTC.

CDR3 region: CASSWGTGMNTEAFF. Here the CDR3 DNA reads TGTGCCAGCAGTTGGGGGACAGGAATGAACACTGAAGCTTTCTTT. The chain recombines TRBV7-2 with TRBJ1-1; 8 bases are a match to TRBD1. In germline, CDR1 is SGHTA, CDR2 FQGNSA. The CDR3 contains 15 residues. J was trimmed by 0 bases and V by 6 bases; bases with no gene match: 6.

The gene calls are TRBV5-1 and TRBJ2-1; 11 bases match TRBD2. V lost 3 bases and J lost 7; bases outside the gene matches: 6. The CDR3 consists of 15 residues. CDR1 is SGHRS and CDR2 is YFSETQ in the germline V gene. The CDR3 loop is CASSSLAGDKNEQFF. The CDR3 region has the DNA TGCGCCAGCAGCTCACTAGCGGGAGACAAGAATGAGCAGTTCTTC.

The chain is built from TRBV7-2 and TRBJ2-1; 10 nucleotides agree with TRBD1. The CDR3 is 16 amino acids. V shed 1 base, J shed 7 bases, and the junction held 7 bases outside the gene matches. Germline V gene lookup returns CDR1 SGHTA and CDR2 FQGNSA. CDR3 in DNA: TGTGCCAGCAGCTTAGGCGGACAGGGGGGTGGTAATGAGCAGTTCTTC. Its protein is CASSLGGQGGGNEQFF.

The CDR3 here is CASSRGDSMNTEAFF. As DNA, the CDR3 is TGTGCCAGCAGTAGGGGGGACAGCATGAACACTGAAGCTTTCTTT. This chain links TRBV28 with TRBJ1-1; 7 nucleotides line up with TRBD1. Germline CDR1 is MDHEN and CDR2 is SYDVKM. The CDR3 sequence is 15 residues long. The junction had 6 bases not matched to a gene; V was cut back by 5 bases and J by 0 bases.

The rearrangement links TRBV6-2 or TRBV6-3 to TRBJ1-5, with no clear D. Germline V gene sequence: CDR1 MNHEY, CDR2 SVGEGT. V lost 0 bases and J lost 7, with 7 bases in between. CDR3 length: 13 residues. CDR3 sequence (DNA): TGTGCCAGCAGTTACTCCCCGGGGCAGCCCCAGCATTTT. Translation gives CASSYSPGQPQHF.

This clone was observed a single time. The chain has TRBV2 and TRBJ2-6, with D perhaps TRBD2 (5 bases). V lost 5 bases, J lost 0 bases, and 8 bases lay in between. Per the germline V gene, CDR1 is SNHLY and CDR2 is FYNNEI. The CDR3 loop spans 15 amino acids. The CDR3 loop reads CASSPEGSGANVLTF. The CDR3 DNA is TGTGCCAGCAGTCCAGAGGGCTCTGGGGCCAACGTCCTGACTTTC.

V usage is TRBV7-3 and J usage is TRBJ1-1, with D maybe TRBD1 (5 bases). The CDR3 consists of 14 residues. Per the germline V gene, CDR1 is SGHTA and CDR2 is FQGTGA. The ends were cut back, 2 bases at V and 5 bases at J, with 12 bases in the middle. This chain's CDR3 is CASSLQGGVTEAFF. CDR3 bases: TGTGCCAGCAGCTTACAGGGAGGAGTAACTGAAGCTTTCTTT.

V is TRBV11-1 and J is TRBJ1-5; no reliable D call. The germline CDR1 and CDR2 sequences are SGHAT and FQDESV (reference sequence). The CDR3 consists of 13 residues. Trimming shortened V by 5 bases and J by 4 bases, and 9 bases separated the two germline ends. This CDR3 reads CASSLGSNQPQHF. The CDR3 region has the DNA TGTGCCAGCAGCCTGGGCAGTAATCAGCCCCAGCATTTT.

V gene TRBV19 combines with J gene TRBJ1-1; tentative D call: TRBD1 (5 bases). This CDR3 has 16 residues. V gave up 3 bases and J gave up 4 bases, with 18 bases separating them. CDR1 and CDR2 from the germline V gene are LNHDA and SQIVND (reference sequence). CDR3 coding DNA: TGTGCCAGTAGTATCTTGTTGGCAGGGAGGTCCACTGAAGCTTTCTTT. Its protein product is CASSILLAGRSTEAFF. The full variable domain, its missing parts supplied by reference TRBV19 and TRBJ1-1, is DGGITQSPKYLFRKEGQNVTLSCEQNLNHDAMYWYRQDPGQGLRLIYYSQIVNDFQKGDIAEGYSVSREKKESFPLTVTSAQKNPTAFYLCASSILLAGRSTEAFFGQGTRLTVV.

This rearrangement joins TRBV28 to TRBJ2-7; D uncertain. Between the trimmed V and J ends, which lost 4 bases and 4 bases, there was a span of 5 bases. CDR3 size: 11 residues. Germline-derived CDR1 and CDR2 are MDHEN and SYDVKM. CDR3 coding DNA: TGTGCCAGCAGTTCCCTTTACGAGCAGTACTTC. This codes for CASSSLYEQYF.

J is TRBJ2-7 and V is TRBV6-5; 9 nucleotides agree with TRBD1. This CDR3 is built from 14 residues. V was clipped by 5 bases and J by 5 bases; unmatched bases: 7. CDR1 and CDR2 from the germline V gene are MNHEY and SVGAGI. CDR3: CASSTGTGKHEQYF. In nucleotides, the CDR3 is TGTGCCAGCAGTACCGGGACAGGGAAGCACGAGCAGTACTTC.

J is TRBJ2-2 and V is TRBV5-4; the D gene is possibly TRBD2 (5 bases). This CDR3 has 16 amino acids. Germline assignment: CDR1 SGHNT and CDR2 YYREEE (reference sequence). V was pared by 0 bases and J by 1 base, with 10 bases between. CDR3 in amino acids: CASSLAQRMNTGELFF. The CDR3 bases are TGTGCCAGCAGCTTGGCCCAGCGGATGAACACCGGGGAGCTGTTTTTT. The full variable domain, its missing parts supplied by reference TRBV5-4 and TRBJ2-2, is ETGVTQSPTHLIKTRGQQVTLRCSSQSGHNTVSWYQQALGQGPQFIFQYYREEENGRGNFPPRFSGLQFPNYSSELNVNALELDDSALYLCASSLAQRMNTGELFFGEGSRLTVL.

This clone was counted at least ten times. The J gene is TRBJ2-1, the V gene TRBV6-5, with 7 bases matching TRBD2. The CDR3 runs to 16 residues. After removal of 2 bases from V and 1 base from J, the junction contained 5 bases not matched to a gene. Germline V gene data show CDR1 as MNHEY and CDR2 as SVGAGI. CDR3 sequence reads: CASSYTHGGSYNEQFF. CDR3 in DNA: TGTGCCAGCAGTTACACACACGGGGGGTCCTACAATGAGCAGTTCTTC.

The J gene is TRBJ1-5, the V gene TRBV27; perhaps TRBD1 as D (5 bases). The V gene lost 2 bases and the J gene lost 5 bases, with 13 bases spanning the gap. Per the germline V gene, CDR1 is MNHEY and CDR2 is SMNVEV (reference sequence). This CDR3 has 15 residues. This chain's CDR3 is CASSLMGGGHQPQHF. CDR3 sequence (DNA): TGTGCCAGCAGTTTAATGGGGGGAGGTCATCAGCCCCAGCATTTT.

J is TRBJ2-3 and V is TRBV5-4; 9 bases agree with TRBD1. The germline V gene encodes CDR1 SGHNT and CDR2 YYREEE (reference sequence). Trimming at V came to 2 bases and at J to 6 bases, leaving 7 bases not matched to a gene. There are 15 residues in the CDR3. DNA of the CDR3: TGTGCCAGCAGCTTAAACAGGGGGCTGGGGGATACGCAGTATTTT. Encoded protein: CASSLNRGLGDTQYF.